Below, 26 T cell receptor beta chains from the same sample are listed, as sequenced in a study of blood T cell repertoires in COVID-19. Produced via immunoSEQ multiplex PCR; TCRdb's table is partial and in-frame only. This table has under 150,000 clones, over 70% appearing once. The sample was peripheral blood. The receptors originated from a man aged 50 or older with acute or convalescent COVID-19.

The CDR3 sequence: CASSLVLTSGGAYNEQFF. CDR3 in DNA: TGTGCCAGCAGCTTGGTCCTAACTAGCGGGGGGGCCTACAATGAGCAGTTCTTC. The genes are TRBV5-4 and TRBJ2-1; 13 positions match TRBD2. Germline lookup yields CDR1 SGHNT and CDR2 YYREEE (reference sequence). Trimming cost V 0 bases and J 2 bases; bases outside gene matches: 5. CDR3 length: 18 residues.

The chain joins TRBV10-2 to TRBJ2-5; tentatively, D is TRBD1 (5 bases). This CDR3 has 14 residues. Germline V CDR1 and CDR2: WSHSY, SAAADI. Trimming removed 3 bases from V and 4 bases from J, with 12 bases in between. The CDR3 DNA is TGCGCCAGCAGTGATTGGGGCTCTATAGAGACCCAGTACTTC. It codes for CASSDWGSIETQYF.

J is TRBJ1-2 and V is TRBV18, with a weak D call TRBD1 (5 bases). Trimming pared 3 bases from V and 3 bases from J, leaving 11 bases between. CDR1 is KGHSH and CDR2 is LQKENI in the germline V gene. The length of the CDR3 is 14 residues. The chain's CDR3 is CASSPQGTDYGYTF. The CDR3 bases are TGTGCCAGCTCACCGCAGGGTACCGACTATGGCTACACCTTC.

The CDR3 spells CASSIVLAGDPKNIQYF. The CDR3 bases are TGTGCCAGTAGTATAGTTTTGGCGGGAGACCCCAAAAACATTCAGTACTTC. This chain links TRBV19 with TRBJ2-4; 7 bases are a match to TRBD2. After removal of 1 base from V and 2 bases from J, the junction contained 8 bases not matched to a gene. There are 17 residues in the CDR3. The V gene's germline CDR1 is LNHDA and CDR2 SQIVND (reference sequence).

The chain has TRBV24-1 and TRBJ2-1; 8 positions agree with TRBD1. V was clipped by 4 bases and J by 9 bases; unmatched bases: 10. This CDR3 has 15 residues. From germline, CDR1 is KGHDR and CDR2 SFDVKD. The CDR3 protein is CATSDAGGLRSEQFF. CDR3 DNA: TGTGCCACCAGTGACGCAGGGGGCCTGAGGAGTGAGCAGTTCTTC.

This chain uses TRBV28 with TRBJ1-2; perhaps TRBD1 as D (5 bases). The V gene's germline CDR1 is MDHEN and CDR2 SYDVKM. The CDR3 contains 15 residues. Between the trimmed V and J ends, which lost 1 base and 4 bases, there was a span of 13 bases. The CDR3 DNA is TGTGCCAGCAGTTTATTTCCAGGGTGGGGCTATGGCTACACCTTC. Protein sequence: CASSLFPGWGYGYTF.

The chain recombines TRBV3-1 (or the pseudogene TRBV3-2) with TRBJ1-1, with D perhaps TRBD1 (5 bases). Trimming removed 0 bases from V and 1 base from J, with 9 bases in between. CDR1 LGHDT and CDR2 YNNKEL come from the germline V gene (reference sequence). CDR3 length equals 15 residues. CDR3 bases: TGTGCCAGCAGCCAAGATGGGGCAGGGAACACTGAAGCTTTCTTT. It codes for CASSQDGAGNTEAFF.

As to this clone: The sample carries other DNA sequences with the same CDR3. J is TRBJ1-1 and V is TRBV10-3; 7 positions match TRBD1. The CDR3 is 14 amino acids. Germline V gene lookup returns CDR1 ENHRY and CDR2 SYGVKD. Trimming cost V 0 bases and J 5 bases; bases outside gene matches: 3. The CDR3, as DNA: TGTGCCATCAGTGAGTCGACAGGGCGGACTGAAGCTTTCTTT. It encodes CAISESTGRTEAFF.

This chain connects TRBV6-5 to TRBJ2-7; TRBD1 aligns across 7 bases. The CDR3 totals 14 residues. The V gene end was trimmed by 6 bases and the J gene end by 0 bases; junction bases not matched to a gene: 5. Looked up from germline, CDR1 is MNHEY and CDR2 is SVGAGI. The DNA for the CDR3 is TGTGCCAGCAGAAAAAAGGGGGCCTCCTACGAGCAGTACGTC. This codes for CASRKKGASYEQYV.

The rearrangement links TRBV28 to TRBJ1-1; 8 bases are a match to TRBD1. Germline assignment: CDR1 MDHEN and CDR2 SYDVKM. With 4 bases clipped from V and 4 bases from J, the junction kept 5 bases outside the gene matches. CDR3 length: 14 residues. In DNA form, the CDR3 reads TGTGCCAGCAGTTCAAGAGGACAGGGCACTGAAGCTTTCTTT. Translated: CASSSRGQGTEAFF.

CDR3 nucleotides: TGCGCCAGCAGCCAAGGTAGCGGGCTCTACAATGAGCAGTTCTTC. Translated: CASSQGSGLYNEQFF. This chain joins TRBV4-1 and TRBJ2-1; 7 bases match TRBD2. The V gene's germline CDR1 is MGHRA and CDR2 YSYEKL. The CDR3 is 15 amino acids. V dropped 1 base and J dropped 3; count of bases not matched to a gene: 3.

The CDR3 coding sequence is TGTGCCAGCTCACCAAGTAAGGGGTCGACCCAGCATTTT. This encodes CASSPSKGSTQHF. The chain has TRBV18 and TRBJ1-5, with a possible D match to TRBD1 (5 bases). Trimming pared 2 bases from V and 11 bases from J, leaving 13 bases between. From germline, CDR1 is KGHSH and CDR2 LQKENI. The CDR3 length is 13 residues.

V is TRBV2 and J is TRBJ1-1; the D gene is possibly TRBD1 (6 bases). There are 14 residues in the CDR3. The V and J ends lost 5 bases and 1 base respectively, with 11 bases between them. CDR1 SNHLY and CDR2 FYNNEI come from the germline V gene. The CDR3 sequence is CASSQQGTNTEAFF. The DNA for the CDR3 is TGTGCCAGCAGTCAACAGGGTACGAACACTGAAGCTTTCTTT.

The chain carries TRBV4-2 and TRBJ1-2; 8 bases are shared with TRBD1. In germline, CDR1 is LGHNA, CDR2 YNFKEQ. Trimming at V came to 4 bases and at J to 4 bases, leaving 2 bases not matched to a gene. The CDR3 length is 13 residues. CDR3 DNA sequence: TGTGCCAGCAGCCGCACAGGGGGCTATGGCTACACCTTC. Encoded protein: CASSRTGGYGYTF.

This clone has just one count. The V and J genes are TRBV28 and TRBJ2-3; D might be TRBD2 (5 bases). CDR1 MDHEN and CDR2 SYDVKM come from the germline V gene. This CDR3 region has 15 residues. Trimming took 0 bases from V and 2 from J, leaving 9 bases between them. The CDR3 DNA follows: TGTGCCAGCAGTTTATGGGCCGGGAACACAGATACGCAGTATTTT. Translating it yields CASSLWAGNTDTQYF.

The V call is TRBV3-1 (or the pseudogene TRBV3-2), the J call TRBJ1-4; no firm D call. Trimming removed 4 bases from V and 5 bases from J, with 5 bases in between. Germline CDR1 is LGHDT and CDR2 is YNNKEL (reference sequence). This CDR3 contains 12 residues. CDR3 nucleotide sequence: TGTGCCAGCAGCCTAATGAATGAAAAACTGTTTTTT. This translates into CASSLMNEKLFF.

The chain joins TRBV12-3 or TRBV12-4 to TRBJ1-3; the D is unclear. Between the trimmed V and J ends, which lost 3 bases and 9 bases, there was a span of 9 bases. The CDR3 extends over 12 amino acids. CDR3 nucleotides: TGTGCCAGCAGTTTTGAGGGCCGCACCATATATTTT. This encodes CASSFEGRTIYF.

The chain uses TRBV3-1 (or the pseudogene TRBV3-2) and TRBJ1-2, with D possibly being TRBD1 (6 bases). This CDR3 has 14 residues. Germline CDR1 reads LGHDT; CDR2 reads YNNKEL (reference sequence). Trimming pared 3 bases from V and 4 bases from J, leaving 12 bases between. In DNA, the CDR3 is TGTGCCAGCAGCCACTCACAGGGTGGCTATGGCTACACCTTC. It is translated as CASSHSQGGYGYTF.

The sample holds a few counts of this clone. The V and J genes are TRBV2 and TRBJ2-2; 8 nucleotides line up with TRBD1. Germline V gives CDR1 SNHLY, CDR2 FYNNEI. V was pared by 6 bases and J by 6 bases, with 15 bases of the junction left unmatched. The CDR3 runs to 17 residues. The CDR3 DNA follows: TGTGCCAGCAGGATGGGGTGGGGGACAGGTATTCCCGGGGAGCTGTTTTTT. It yields the protein CASRMGWGTGIPGELFF.

The chain has TRBV5-1 and TRBJ2-7; 7 nucleotides match TRBD1. This CDR3 is 12 amino acids long. The V gene end was trimmed by 3 bases and the J gene end by 6 bases; junction bases not matched to a gene: 3. Germline V gene data show CDR1 as SGHRS and CDR2 as YFSETQ. This chain's CDR3 is CASSWAGGEQYF. CDR3 nucleotides: TGCGCCAGCAGCTGGGCAGGGGGCGAGCAGTACTTC. The variable domain in full, with the rest retrieved from reference TRBV5-1 and TRBJ2-7, is KAGVTQTPRYLIKTRGQQVTLSCSPISGHRSVSWYQQTPGQGLQFLFEYFSETQRNKGNFPGRFSGRQFSNSRSEMNVSTLELGDSALYLCASSWAGGEQYFGPGTRLTVT.

The chain joins TRBV3-1 (or the pseudogene TRBV3-2) to TRBJ1-2; D is possibly TRBD1 (6 bases). The CDR3 covers 13 residues. CDR1 LGHDT and CDR2 YNNKEL come from the germline V gene (reference sequence). The V end was cut by 5 bases, the J end by 4 bases, with 11 bases between. The CDR3 is CASSFRQAYGYTF. In DNA, the CDR3 is TGTGCCAGCAGCTTTAGACAGGCCTATGGCTACACCTTC.

V usage is TRBV6-5 and J usage is TRBJ1-2; TRBD1 is a possible D gene (5 bases). V shed 0 bases and J shed 8 bases, with 19 bases lying between them. Germline values: CDR1 MNHEY, CDR2 SVGAGI. The CDR3 spans 16 residues. The CDR3 DNA follows: TGTGCCAGCAGTTACTCATCGAATAGTGGGGCGGACGGCTACACCTTC. It is translated as CASSYSSNSGADGYTF.

The chain uses TRBV5-1 and TRBJ2-5; TRBD1 aligns across 8 bases. The germline gives CDR1 SGHRS, CDR2 YFSETQ. Trimming took 0 bases from V and 2 from J; bases not matched to a gene: 6. The CDR3 has 16 residues. In DNA, the CDR3 is TGCGCCAGCAGCTTGGTTCTCAGGGGGCGGCAAGAGACCCAGTACTTC. Translation: CASSLVLRGRQETQYF. Combining the CDR3 with reference TRBV5-1 and TRBJ2-5 gives the whole variable domain KAGVTQTPRYLIKTRGQQVTLSCSPISGHRSVSWYQQTPGQGLQFLFEYFSETQRNKGNFPGRFSGRQFSNSRSEMNVSTLELGDSALYLCASSLVLRGRQETQYFGPGTRLLVL.

This chain joins TRBV6-5 and TRBJ1-1; 11 bases align to TRBD1. Trimming took 7 bases from V and 4 from J; bases not matched to a gene: 8. The CDR3 is 15 residues long. Per the germline V gene, CDR1 is MNHEY and CDR2 is SVGAGI. CDR3 sequence reads: CASILTGTGGTEAFF. The CDR3 DNA reads TGTGCCAGCATCTTGACCGGGACAGGGGGCACTGAAGCTTTCTTT.

This rearrangement joins TRBV30 to TRBJ2-5; 8 nucleotides align to TRBD1. After removal of 2 bases from V and 2 bases from J, the junction contained 10 bases not matched to a gene. The CDR3 contains 16 residues. Germline lookup yields CDR1 GTSNPN and CDR2 SVGIG (reference sequence). The CDR3 is CAWSYGQGRGQETQYF. DNA for the CDR3: TGTGCCTGGAGTTATGGACAGGGTCGGGGGCAAGAGACCCAGTACTTC. Supplemented by reference TRBV30 and TRBJ2-5, the full variable domain reads SQTIHQWPATLVQPVGSPLSLECTVEGTSNPNLYWYRQAAGRGLQLLFYSVGIGQISSEVPQNLSASRPQDRQFILSSKKLLLSDSGFYLCAWSYGQGRGQETQYFGPGTRLLVL.

This rearrangement joins TRBV13 to TRBJ1-1, with D possibly matching TRBD1 (6 bases). Trimming took 5 bases from V and 2 from J, leaving 21 bases between them. This CDR3 contains 17 residues. Germline V gene sequence: CDR1 PRHDT, CDR2 FYEKMQ (reference sequence). The CDR3 region is CASSRTVADWPNTEAFF. The CDR3 region has the DNA TGTGCCAGCAGCCGGACAGTGGCGGACTGGCCTAACACTGAAGCTTTCTTT.